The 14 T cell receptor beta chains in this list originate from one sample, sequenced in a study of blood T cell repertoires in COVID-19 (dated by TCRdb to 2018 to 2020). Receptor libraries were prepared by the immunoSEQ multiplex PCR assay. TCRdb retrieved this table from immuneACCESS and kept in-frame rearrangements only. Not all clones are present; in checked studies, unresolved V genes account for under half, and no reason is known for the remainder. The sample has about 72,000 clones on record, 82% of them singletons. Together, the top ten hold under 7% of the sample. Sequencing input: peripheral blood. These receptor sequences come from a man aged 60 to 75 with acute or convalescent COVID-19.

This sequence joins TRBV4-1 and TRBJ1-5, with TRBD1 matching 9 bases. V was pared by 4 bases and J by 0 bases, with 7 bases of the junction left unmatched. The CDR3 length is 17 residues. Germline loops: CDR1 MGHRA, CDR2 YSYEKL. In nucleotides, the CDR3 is TGCGCCAGCAGCCGGGGACAGGGAGGTGGTAGCAATCAGCCCCAGCATTTT. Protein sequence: CASSRGQGGGSNQPQHF.

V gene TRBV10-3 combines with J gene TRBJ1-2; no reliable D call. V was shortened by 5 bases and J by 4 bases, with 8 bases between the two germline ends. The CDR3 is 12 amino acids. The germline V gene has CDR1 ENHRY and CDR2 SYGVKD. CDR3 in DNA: TGTGCCATCAGTCTCAACGGCTATGGCTACACCTTC. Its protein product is CAISLNGYGYTF.

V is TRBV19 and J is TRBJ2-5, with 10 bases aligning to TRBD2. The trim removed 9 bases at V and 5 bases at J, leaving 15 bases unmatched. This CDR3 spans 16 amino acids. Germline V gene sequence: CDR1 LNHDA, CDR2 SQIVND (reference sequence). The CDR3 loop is CASLYRPSGGRETQYF. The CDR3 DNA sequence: TGTGCCAGCCTTTACCGGCCTAGCGGGGGCAGGGAGACCCAGTACTTC.

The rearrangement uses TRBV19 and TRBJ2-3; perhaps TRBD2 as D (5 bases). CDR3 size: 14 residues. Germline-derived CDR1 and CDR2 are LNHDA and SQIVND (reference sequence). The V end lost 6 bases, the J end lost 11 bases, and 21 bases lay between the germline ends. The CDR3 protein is CASRPSGPFGVQYF. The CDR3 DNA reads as TGTGCCAGTAGGCCAAGCGGCCCGTTCGGGGTGCAGTATTTT. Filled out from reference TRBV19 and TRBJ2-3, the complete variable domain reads DGGITQSPKYLFRKEGQNVTLSCEQNLNHDAMYWYRQDPGQGLRLIYYSQIVNDFQKGDIAEGYSVSREKKESFPLTVTSAQKNPTAFYLCASRPSGPFGVQYFGPGTRLTVL.

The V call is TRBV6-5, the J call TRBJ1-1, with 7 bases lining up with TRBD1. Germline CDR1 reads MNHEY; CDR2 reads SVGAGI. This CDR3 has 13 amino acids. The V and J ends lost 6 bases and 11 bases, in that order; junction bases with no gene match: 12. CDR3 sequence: CASRLTGLGAAFF. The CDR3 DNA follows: TGTGCCAGCAGACTGACAGGGCTTGGTGCGGCTTTCTTT.

Here the CDR3 DNA reads TGTGCCAGCAGTGATGGGACTTACTCCTACAATGAGCAGTTCTTC. Amino acids: CASSDGTYSYNEQFF. The J gene is TRBJ2-1, the V gene TRBV5-4; D might be TRBD2 (6 bases). Trimming shortened V by 5 bases and J by 0 bases, and 12 bases separated the two germline ends. The CDR3 runs to 15 residues. Germline V gene sequence: CDR1 SGHNT, CDR2 YYREEE (reference sequence).

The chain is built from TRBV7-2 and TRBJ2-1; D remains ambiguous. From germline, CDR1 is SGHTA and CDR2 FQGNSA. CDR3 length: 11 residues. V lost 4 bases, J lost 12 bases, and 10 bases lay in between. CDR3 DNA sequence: TGTGCCAGCAGCTCCGTCTCAGTGCAGTTCTTC. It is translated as CASSSVSVQFF.

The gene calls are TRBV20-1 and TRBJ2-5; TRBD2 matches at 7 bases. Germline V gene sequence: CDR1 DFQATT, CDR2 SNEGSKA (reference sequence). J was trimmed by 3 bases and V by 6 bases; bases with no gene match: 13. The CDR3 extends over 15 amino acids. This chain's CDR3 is CSASGRRGSEETQYF. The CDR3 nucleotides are TGCAGTGCCAGTGGACGGCGGGGGAGTGAAGAGACCCAGTACTTC.

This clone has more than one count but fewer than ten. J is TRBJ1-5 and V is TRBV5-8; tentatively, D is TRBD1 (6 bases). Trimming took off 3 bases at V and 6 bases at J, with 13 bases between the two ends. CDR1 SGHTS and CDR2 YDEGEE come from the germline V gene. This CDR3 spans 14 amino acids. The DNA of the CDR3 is TGTGCCAGCAGCTGGGACATGAATCCTCAGCCCCAGCATTTT. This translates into CASSWDMNPQPQHF.

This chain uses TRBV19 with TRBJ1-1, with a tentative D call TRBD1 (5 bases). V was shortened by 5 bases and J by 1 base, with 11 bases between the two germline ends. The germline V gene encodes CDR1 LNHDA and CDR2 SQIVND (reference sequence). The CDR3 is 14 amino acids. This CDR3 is CASSFPTGNTEAFF. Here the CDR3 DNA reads TGTGCCAGTAGTTTCCCTACAGGGAACACTGAAGCTTTCTTT.

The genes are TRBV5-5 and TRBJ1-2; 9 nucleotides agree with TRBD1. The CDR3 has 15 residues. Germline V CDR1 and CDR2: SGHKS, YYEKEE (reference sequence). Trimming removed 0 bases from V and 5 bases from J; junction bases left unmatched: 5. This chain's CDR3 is CASSLEGQGFYGYTF. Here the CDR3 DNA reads TGTGCCAGCAGCTTGGAGGGACAGGGATTTTATGGCTACACCTTC.

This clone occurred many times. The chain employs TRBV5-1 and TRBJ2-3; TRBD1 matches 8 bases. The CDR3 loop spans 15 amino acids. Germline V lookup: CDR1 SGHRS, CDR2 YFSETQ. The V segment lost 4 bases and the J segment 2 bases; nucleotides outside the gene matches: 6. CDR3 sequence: CASSPKTGVTDTQYF. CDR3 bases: TGCGCCAGCAGCCCAAAGACAGGGGTCACAGATACGCAGTATTTT.

CDR3 sequence reads: CASSQESQGNTEAFF. The CDR3 region has the DNA TGTGCCAGCAGCCAAGAATCACAGGGGAACACTGAAGCTTTCTTT. The chain links TRBV11-3 to TRBJ1-1, with D tentatively TRBD1 (6 bases). Deletions cut 5 bases from V and 1 base from J, with 14 bases between. CDR3 length: 15 amino acids. CDR1 SGHNT and CDR2 YENEEA come from the germline V gene.

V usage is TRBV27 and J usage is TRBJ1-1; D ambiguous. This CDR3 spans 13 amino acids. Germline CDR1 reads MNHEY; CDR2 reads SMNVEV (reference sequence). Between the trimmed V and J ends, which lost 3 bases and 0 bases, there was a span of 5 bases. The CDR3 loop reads CASSFLLNTEAFF. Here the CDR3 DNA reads TGTGCCAGCAGTTTTCTACTGAACACTGAAGCTTTCTTT.